One T cell receptor beta chain is described in this entry. As handled by the study authors: Cell counts per sample came from amplifying reference gene primers. Assay used: immunoSEQ multiplex PCR; TCRdb lists only in-frame clones, some missing. V and J calls and clone size are copied from that table; D and trimming were computed from the DNA. This sample has about 140,000 clones, with 80% to 90% found just once. The data originate from a study of blood T cell repertoires in COVID-19. Study-wide context: The United States, Italy and Spain provided the acute and convalescent COVID-19 samples. PBMCs, B-cell-depleted T cells, or T cells were the source of the cDNA or gDNA that made up the material.

The V and J ends lost 3 bases and 2 bases, in that order; junction bases with no gene match: 6. The germline gives CDR1 KGHSH, CDR2 LQKENI. CDR3 size: 17 residues. J is TRBJ1-6 and V is TRBV18; 8 bases agree with TRBD1. The receptor was derived from a man in his 60s with active or convalescent COVID-19. Sequencing input: peripheral blood. DNA of the CDR3: TGTGCCAGCTCACCCGGACAGGGAGGGACCTATAATTCACCCCTCCACTTT. Amino acid sequence: CASSPGQGGTYNSPLHF.